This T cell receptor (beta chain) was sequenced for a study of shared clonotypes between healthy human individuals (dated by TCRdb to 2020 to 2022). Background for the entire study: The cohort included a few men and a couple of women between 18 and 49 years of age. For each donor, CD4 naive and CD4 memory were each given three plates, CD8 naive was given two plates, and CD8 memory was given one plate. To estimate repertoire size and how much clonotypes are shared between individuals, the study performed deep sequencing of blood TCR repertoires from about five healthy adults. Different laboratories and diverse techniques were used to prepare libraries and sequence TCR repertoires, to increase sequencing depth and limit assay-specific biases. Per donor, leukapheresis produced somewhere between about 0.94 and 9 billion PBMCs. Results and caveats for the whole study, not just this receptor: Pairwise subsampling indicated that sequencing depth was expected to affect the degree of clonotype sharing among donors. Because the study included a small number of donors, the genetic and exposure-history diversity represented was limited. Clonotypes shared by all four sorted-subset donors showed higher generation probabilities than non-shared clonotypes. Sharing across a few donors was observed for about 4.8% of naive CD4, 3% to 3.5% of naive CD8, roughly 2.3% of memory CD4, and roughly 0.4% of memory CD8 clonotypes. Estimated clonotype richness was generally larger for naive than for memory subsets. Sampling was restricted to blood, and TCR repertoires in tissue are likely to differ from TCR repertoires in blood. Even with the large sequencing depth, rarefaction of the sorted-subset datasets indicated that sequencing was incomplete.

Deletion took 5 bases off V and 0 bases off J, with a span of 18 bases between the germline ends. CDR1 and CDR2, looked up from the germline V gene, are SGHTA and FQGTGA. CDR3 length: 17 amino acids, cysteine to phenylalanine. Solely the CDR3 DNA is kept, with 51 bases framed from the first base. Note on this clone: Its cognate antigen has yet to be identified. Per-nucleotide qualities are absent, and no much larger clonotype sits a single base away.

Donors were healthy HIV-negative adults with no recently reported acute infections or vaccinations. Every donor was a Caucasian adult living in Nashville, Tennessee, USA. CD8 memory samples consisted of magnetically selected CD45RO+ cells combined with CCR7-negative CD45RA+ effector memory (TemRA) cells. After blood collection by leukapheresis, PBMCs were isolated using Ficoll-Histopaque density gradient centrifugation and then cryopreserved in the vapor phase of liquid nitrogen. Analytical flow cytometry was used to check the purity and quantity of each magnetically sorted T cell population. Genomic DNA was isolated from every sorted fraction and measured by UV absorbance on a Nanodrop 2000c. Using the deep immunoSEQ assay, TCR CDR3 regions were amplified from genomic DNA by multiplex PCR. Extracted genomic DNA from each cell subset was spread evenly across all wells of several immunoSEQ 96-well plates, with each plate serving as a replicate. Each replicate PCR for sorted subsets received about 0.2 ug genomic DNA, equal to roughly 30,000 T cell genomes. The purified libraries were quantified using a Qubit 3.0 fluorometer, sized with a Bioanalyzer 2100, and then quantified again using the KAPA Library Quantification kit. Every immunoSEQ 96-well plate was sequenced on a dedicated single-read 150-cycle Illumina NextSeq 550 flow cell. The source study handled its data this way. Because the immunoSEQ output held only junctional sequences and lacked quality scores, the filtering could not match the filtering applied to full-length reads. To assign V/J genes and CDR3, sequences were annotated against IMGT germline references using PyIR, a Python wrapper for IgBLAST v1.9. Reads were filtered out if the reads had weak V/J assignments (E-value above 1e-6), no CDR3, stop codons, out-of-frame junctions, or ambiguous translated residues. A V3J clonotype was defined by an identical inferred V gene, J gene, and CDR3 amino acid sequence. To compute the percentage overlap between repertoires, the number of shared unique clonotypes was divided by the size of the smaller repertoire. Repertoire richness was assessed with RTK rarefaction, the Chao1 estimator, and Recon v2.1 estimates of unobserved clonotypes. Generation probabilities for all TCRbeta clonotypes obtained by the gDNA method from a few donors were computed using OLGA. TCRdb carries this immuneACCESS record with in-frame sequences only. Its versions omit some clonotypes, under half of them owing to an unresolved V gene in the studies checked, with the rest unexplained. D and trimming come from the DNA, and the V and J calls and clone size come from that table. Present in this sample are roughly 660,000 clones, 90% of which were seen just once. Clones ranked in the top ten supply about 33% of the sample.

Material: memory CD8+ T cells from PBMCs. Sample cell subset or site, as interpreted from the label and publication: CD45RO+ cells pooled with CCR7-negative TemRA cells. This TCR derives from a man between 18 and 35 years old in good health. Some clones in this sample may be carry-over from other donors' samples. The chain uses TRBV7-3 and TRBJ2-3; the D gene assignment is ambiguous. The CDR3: CASSPHPDLFSTDTQYF. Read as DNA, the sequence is TGTGCCAGCAGCCCTCACCCGGACCTTTTTAGCACAGATACGCAGTATTTT.